These 14 T cell receptor beta chains originate from one sample sequenced in a study of T cell clusters in autoimmune cytopenias. One tube held mixed TRB-A and TRB-B primer pools for touch-down PCR. After re-calling the multiplex PCR reads, TCRdb lists one entry per CDR3 protein, DNA absent. This table holds 5,500 to 6,000 distinct CDR3 sequences. Approximately 40,000 genome equivalents of blood DNA were amplified for TRB. The same sample was also studied in work on T cell repertoires in aging, cancer and after chemotherapy.

The sequenced material came from peripheral blood. Receptor source: a human donor in good health.

By frequency, this clonotype registers medium-sized. This chain connects TRBV6-5 to TRBJ2-2. The V gene's germline CDR1 is MNHEY and CDR2 SVGAGI. This CDR3 region has 15 residues. The CDR3 region is CASSYFSTMGGELFF.

The gene calls are TRBV5-4 and TRBJ2-5. The CDR3 spans 12 residues. CDR1 SGHNT and CDR2 YYREEE come from the germline V gene (reference sequence). CDR3 sequence: CASSLARETQYF.

The CDR3 sequence is CASSARRGHNSPLHF. This chain uses TRBV12-3 or TRBV12-4 with TRBJ1-6; the TCRdb call, TRBD1, lacks DNA for checking. The CDR3 totals 15 residues.

J is TRBJ1-5 and V is TRBV7-9; TCRdb lists TRBD1, though no DNA is available to test this call. The CDR3 is 17 amino acids. Germline CDR1 and CDR2: SEHNR and FQNEAQ (reference sequence). The CDR3 region is CASSPGTGGYSNQPQHF.

Frequency places this clonotype as medium-sized. The V call is TRBV5-4, the J call TRBJ2-1. Germline CDR1 reads SGHNT; CDR2 reads YYREEE (reference sequence). This CDR3 has 15 residues. The CDR3 here is CASSLAGVAYNEQFF.

In terms of frequency, this clonotype is medium-sized. J is TRBJ2-1 and V is TRBV6-5; TCRdb indicates TRBD2, and absent DNA this call remains unverified. Germline loops: CDR1 MNHEY, CDR2 SVGAGI. The CDR3 contains 12 residues. Here the CDR3 reads CATSGGYNEQFF.

This sequence joins TRBV5-4 and TRBJ1-1; no DNA is available, so the TRBD1 call from TCRdb remains unchecked. The germline CDR1 and CDR2 sequences are SGHNT and YYREEE (reference sequence). There are 15 residues in the CDR3. The CDR3 spells CASSWGTGLNTEAFF. Variable domain in full (rest from reference TRBV5-4 and TRBJ1-1): ETGVTQSPTHLIKTRGQQVTLRCSSQSGHNTVSWYQQALGQGPQFIFQYYREEENGRGNFPPRFSGLQFPNYSSELNVNALELDDSALYLCASSWGTGLNTEAFFGQGTRLTVV.

This clonotype is deemed large by its frequency. The chain has TRBV29-1 and TRBJ2-3; TCRdb's D gene call, TRBD1, goes unchecked for lack of DNA. The V gene's germline CDR1 is SQVTM and CDR2 ANQGSEA. CDR3 length equals 14 residues. CDR3 sequence reads: CSVEPGGYTDTQYF.

Judged by frequency, this clonotype is medium-sized. This sequence joins TRBV5-6 and TRBJ2-7; the D call from TCRdb, TRBD2, cannot be confirmed without DNA. The V gene's germline CDR1 is SGHDT and CDR2 YYEEEE. The CDR3 length is 16 residues. The CDR3 is CASSPDAGGVSYEQYF.

V is TRBV12-3 or TRBV12-4 and J is TRBJ2-1; TCRdb gives TRBD2 as the D gene, but with no DNA this cannot be confirmed. The CDR3 consists of 17 residues. The CDR3 is CTSSLSVGGSAFNEQFF.

Considering frequency, this clonotype is medium-sized. The genes are TRBV7-6 and TRBJ2-5; TCRdb's D gene call, TRBD2, goes unchecked for lack of DNA. The CDR3 totals 15 residues. The germline CDR1 and CDR2 sequences are SGHVS and FNYEAQ. The chain's CDR3 is CASSLSSGDQETQYF.

This clonotype is classed as medium-sized by frequency. The J gene is TRBJ2-1, the V gene TRBV11-3; TCRdb selects TRBD2, and the lack of DNA leaves this call unchecked. Germline V gene data show CDR1 as SGHNT and CDR2 as YENEEA. This CDR3 contains 15 residues. The CDR3 spells CASSLSPAGRNEQFF.

The gene calls are TRBV18 and TRBJ2-3. This CDR3 is built from 14 residues. CDR1 and CDR2 from the germline V gene are KGHSH and LQKENI. The CDR3: CASSSTGGTDTQYF.

This clonotype shows up as medium-sized by frequency. This chain uses TRBV29-1 with TRBJ1-2. The CDR3 covers 14 residues. Germline V CDR1 and CDR2: SQVTM, ANQGSEA. CDR3 in amino acids: CSVEDLYLNYGYTF.